A single sample is the source of the 21 T cell receptor beta chains below, sequenced in a study of CD4 T cells in relation to SARS-CoV-2 and coronaviruses. Unexposed donor CD4+ T cells date from about 2011-2018, before the COVID-19 pandemic. CD4+ T cells were isolated from the cells after less than 13 days of culture. The antigens these receptors bind are not known. The table came from immunoSEQ multiplex PCR; TCRdb's copy has only in-frame clones and leaves some out. The repertoire holds approximately 25,000 clones, with around 70% as singletons. Sequencing was done on a sample of CD4+ T cells from PBMCs, cultured in vitro. The receptors originated from a human donor in good health.

The chain is built from TRBV10-1 and TRBJ1-1; D is unresolved. The germline V gene encodes CDR1 WNHNN and CDR2 SYGVQD (reference sequence). Trimming took off 6 bases at V and 5 bases at J, with 19 bases between the two ends. There are 15 residues in the CDR3. The CDR3 DNA follows: TGCGCCAGCAGGGGAGAGCAACAAGGGAAGACTGAAGCTTTCTTT. Its protein is CASRGEQQGKTEAFF.

The J gene is TRBJ1-5, the V gene TRBV12-5, with unresolved D. In germline, CDR1 is LGHNT, CDR2 FRNRAP. V lost 3 bases, J lost 4 bases, and 7 bases lay in between. The CDR3 totals 13 residues. The CDR3 DNA reads TGTGCTAGTGGTTTCGAGCTTAATCAGCCCCAGCATTTT. Translating gives CASGFELNQPQHF.

The V call is TRBV7-3, the J call TRBJ2-5, with unresolved D. CDR3 length: 13 amino acids. Germline V lookup: CDR1 SGHTA, CDR2 FQGTGA. V was pared by 3 bases and J by 4 bases, with 9 bases between. CDR3 nucleotide sequence: TGTGCCAGCAGCTTGGGTAGTCCAGAGACCCAGTACTTC. As protein: CASSLGSPETQYF.

Only one count was recorded for this clone. The rearrangement links TRBV18 to TRBJ1-1, with a weak D call TRBD1 (5 bases). The V end was cut by 4 bases, the J end by 12 bases, with 18 bases between. This CDR3 has 13 residues. Germline V gene lookup returns CDR1 KGHSH and CDR2 LQKENI. The CDR3 loop is CASSQRDAGETFF. Written as DNA, the CDR3 is TGTGCCAGCTCACAAAGGGACGCAGGTGAGACTTTCTTT.

The chain joins TRBV11-3 to TRBJ2-2; 9 bases are shared with TRBD1. Per the germline V gene, CDR1 is SGHNT and CDR2 is YENEEA. This CDR3 spans 15 amino acids. With V trimmed by 2 bases and J by 4 bases, 2 bases remained unmatched. CDR3 loop: CASSLRTGATGELFF. In DNA form, the CDR3 reads TGTGCCAGCAGCTTAAGGACAGGGGCCACCGGGGAGCTGTTTTTT.

This clone has more than one count but fewer than ten. This chain joins TRBV18 and TRBJ2-7; 10 bases are shared with TRBD2. There are 15 residues in the CDR3. V was pared by 3 bases and J by 4 bases, with 6 bases of the junction left unmatched. The germline CDR1 and CDR2 sequences are KGHSH and LQKENI. CDR3 amino acids: CASSPGSGREYEQYF. Here the CDR3 DNA reads TGTGCCAGCTCACCCGGGAGCGGGAGGGAATACGAGCAGTACTTC.

The chain combines TRBV7-9 with TRBJ2-7, with 7 positions matching TRBD1. V was pared by 6 bases and J by 5 bases, with 25 bases of the junction left unmatched. CDR3 length: 19 residues. CDR1 and CDR2 from the germline V gene are SEHNR and FQNEAQ (reference sequence). The CDR3 DNA reads as TGTGCCAGCAGTTCTCGGACAGGCAGAGTCCCCACCCTAGTTGACGAGCAGTACTTC. It encodes CASSSRTGRVPTLVDEQYF.

The rearrangement uses TRBV3-1 (or the pseudogene TRBV3-2) and TRBJ2-3; 8 bases map to TRBD2. Germline lookup yields CDR1 LGHDT and CDR2 YNNKEL (reference sequence). Unmatched junction bases numbered 8, after V lost 0 bases and J lost 0 bases. The CDR3 is 18 amino acids. The chain's CDR3 is CASSQEGVAGWSTDTQYF. CDR3 nucleotides: TGTGCCAGCAGCCAAGAGGGGGTAGCGGGATGGAGCACAGATACGCAGTATTTT.

The rearrangement links TRBV28 to TRBJ1-4; a possible D gene is TRBD1 (5 bases). There are 15 residues in the CDR3. The V gene's germline CDR1 is MDHEN and CDR2 SYDVKM. V gave up 6 bases and J gave up 8 bases, with 19 bases separating them. Written as DNA, the CDR3 is TGTGCCAGCAGCTTTCCGGGACCTGGGCAAGAAAAACTGTTTTTT. Translated, it gives CASSFPGPGQEKLFF.

This clone is labeled as large. The rearrangement uses TRBV7-3 and TRBJ1-1, with D tentatively TRBD1 (6 bases). The CDR3 has 15 amino acids. Germline loops: CDR1 SGHTA, CDR2 FQGTGA. Trimming took 5 bases from V and 4 from J, leaving 17 bases between them. In nucleotides, the CDR3 is TGTGCCAGCAGCCTAAGTCCACAGGGAGGCACTGAAGCTTTCTTT. It specifies CASSLSPQGGTEAFF.

The rearrangement links TRBV28 to TRBJ2-6, with D unclear. V was trimmed by 1 base and J by 0 bases, leaving 7 bases between them. Germline V gene sequence: CDR1 MDHEN, CDR2 SYDVKM. The CDR3 extends over 16 amino acids. The CDR3 DNA follows: TGTGCCAGCAGTTTATTTTCCGACTCTGGGGCCAACGTCCTGACTTTC. It encodes CASSLFSDSGANVLTF.

This sequence joins TRBV7-9 and TRBJ2-7, with a tentative D call TRBD1 (7 bases). Deletions cut 5 bases from V and 3 bases from J, with 17 bases between. CDR1 and CDR2 (germline): SEHNR, FQNEAQ (reference sequence). This CDR3 comprises 15 residues. The chain's CDR3 is CASSRPGGQHYEQYF. The CDR3 nucleotides read TGTGCCAGCAGCCGCCCAGGGGGGCAACACTACGAGCAGTACTTC.

This clone was found once. CDR3 loop: CASSLGTSGSKTDTQYF. The CDR3 region has the DNA TGTGCCAGCAGCTTGGGGACTAGCGGGAGTAAGACAGATACGCAGTATTTT. This chain uses TRBV11-3 with TRBJ2-3; TRBD2 matches at 14 bases. Germline V gene data show CDR1 as SGHNT and CDR2 as YENEEA. The CDR3 has 17 residues. The V segment lost 3 bases and the J segment 3 bases; nucleotides outside the gene matches: 5. The whole variable domain, filled in from reference TRBV11-3 and TRBJ2-3, reads EAGVVQSPRYKIIEKKQPVAFWCNPISGHNTLYWYLQNLGQGPELLIRYENEEAVDDSQLPKDRFSAERLKGVDSTLKIQPAELGDSAVYLCASSLGTSGSKTDTQYFGPGTRLTVL.

This clone turned up a few times. The genes are TRBV4-2 and TRBJ2-7; 10 nucleotides match TRBD2. V lost 3 bases, J lost 0 bases, and 2 bases stayed unmatched. The CDR3 consists of 15 residues. The germline CDR1 and CDR2 sequences are LGHNA and YNFKEQ. The CDR3 sequence is CASSHGLADSYEQYF. CDR3 in DNA: TGTGCCAGCAGCCACGGACTAGCGGACTCCTACGAGCAGTACTTC.

This chain joins TRBV18 and TRBJ1-1; possible D gene TRBD1, 6 bases. The V end lost 2 bases, the J end lost 4 bases, and 17 bases lay between the germline ends. Germline V CDR1 and CDR2: KGHSH, LQKENI. The CDR3 totals 16 residues. CDR3 amino acids: CASSPGTLRGGTEAFF. CDR3 DNA: TGTGCCAGCTCACCAGGGACACTCCGGGGCGGCACTGAAGCTTTCTTT. Supplemented by reference TRBV18 and TRBJ1-1, the full variable domain reads NAGVMQNPRHLVRRRGQEARLRCSPMKGHSHVYWYRQLPEEGLKFMVYLQKENIIDESGMPKERFSAEFPKEGPSILRIQQVVRGDSAAYFCASSPGTLRGGTEAFFGQGTRLTVV.

V gene TRBV10-1 combines with J gene TRBJ2-1; perhaps TRBD2 as D (6 bases). This CDR3 contains 15 residues. V lost 5 bases and J 6 bases, leaving 17 bases between the germline ends. Germline CDR1 WNHNN, CDR2 SYGVQD (reference sequence). CDR3 protein: CASSPNVDGGNEQFF. For the CDR3, the DNA is TGCGCCAGCAGTCCCAACGTGGACGGGGGCAATGAGCAGTTCTTC.

This clone was detected a few times. V and J are TRBV3-1 (or the pseudogene TRBV3-2) and TRBJ2-1, with D unclear. Trimming removed 5 bases from V and 7 bases from J, with 3 bases in between. In germline, CDR1 is LGHDT, CDR2 YNNKEL (reference sequence). This CDR3 comprises 10 residues. CDR3 DNA: TGTGCCAGCAGCGGGAATGAGCAGTTCTTC. It is translated as CASSGNEQFF.

The CDR3 nucleotides read TGTGCCAGCACCCCCGGGACAGCGAAATACAATGAGCAGTTCTTC. This translates into CASTPGTAKYNEQFF. The rearrangement uses TRBV27 and TRBJ2-1; 7 bases are a match to TRBD1. The V gene's germline CDR1 is MNHEY and CDR2 SMNVEV (reference sequence). The CDR3 sequence is 15 residues long. V lost 7 bases to trimming and J lost 4 bases; unmatched junction nucleotides: 10.

This clone appeared a single time. The chain recombines TRBV5-8 with TRBJ1-2; D is undetermined. CDR3 length: 14 amino acids. Germline CDR1 reads SGHTS; CDR2 reads YDEGEE. V was trimmed by 2 bases and J by 4 bases, leaving 12 bases between them. The CDR3 bases are TGTGCCAGCAGCTTTCGGACCGCGAGCTATGGCTACACCTTC. This gives the protein CASSFRTASYGYTF.

The gene calls are TRBV7-2 and TRBJ2-3; 10 nucleotides match TRBD2. The CDR3 is 16 amino acids. Germline V lookup: CDR1 SGHTA, CDR2 FQGNSA. After removal of 4 bases from V and 1 base from J, the junction contained 5 bases not matched to a gene. The CDR3 DNA reads TGTGCCAGCAGCTCCGTCGGGACTAGCGGCACAGATACGCAGTATTTT. Protein: CASSSVGTSGTDTQYF.

The chain is built from TRBV5-6 and TRBJ2-7, with unresolved D. Germline V gene data show CDR1 as SGHDT and CDR2 as YYEEEE. Between the trimmed V and J ends, which lost 4 bases and 3 bases, there was a span of 14 bases. This CDR3 region has 14 residues. The CDR3 spells CASSGLRSLYEQYF. The CDR3 nucleotides are TGTGCCAGCAGCGGGCTTAGGTCCCTCTACGAGCAGTACTTC.